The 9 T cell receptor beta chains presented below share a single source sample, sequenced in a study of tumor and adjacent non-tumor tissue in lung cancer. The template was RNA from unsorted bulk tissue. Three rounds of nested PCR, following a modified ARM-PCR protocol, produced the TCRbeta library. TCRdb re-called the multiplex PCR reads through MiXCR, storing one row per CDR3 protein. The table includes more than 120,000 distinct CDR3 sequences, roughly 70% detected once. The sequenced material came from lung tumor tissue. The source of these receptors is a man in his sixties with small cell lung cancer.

CDR3 protein: CASSQRQGILPQYF. CDR3 nucleotide sequence: TGCGCCAGCAGCCAGCGACAGGGGATTTTGCCCCAGTACTTC. The gene calls are TRBV4-1 and TRBJ2-5, with 8 bases aligning to TRBD1. V shed 3 bases and J 9 bases; nucleotides not matched to a gene: 9. Per germline, CDR1 MGHRA and CDR2 YSYEKL. This CDR3 has 14 residues.

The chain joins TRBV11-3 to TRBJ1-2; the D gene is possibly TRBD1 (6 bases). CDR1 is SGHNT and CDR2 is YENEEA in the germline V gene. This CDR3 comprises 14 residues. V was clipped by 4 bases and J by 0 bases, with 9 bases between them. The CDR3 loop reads CASSSGTTNYGYTF. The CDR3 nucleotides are TGTGCCAGCAGCTCCGGGACAACTAACTATGGCTACACCTTC.

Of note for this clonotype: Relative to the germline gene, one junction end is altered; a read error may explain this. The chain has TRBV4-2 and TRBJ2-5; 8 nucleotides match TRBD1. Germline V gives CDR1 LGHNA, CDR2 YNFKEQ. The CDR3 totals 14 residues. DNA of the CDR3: TGTGCCAGAAGCCCCGGGACAGGCCCCGAGACCCAGTATTTC. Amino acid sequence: CARSPGTGPETQYF.

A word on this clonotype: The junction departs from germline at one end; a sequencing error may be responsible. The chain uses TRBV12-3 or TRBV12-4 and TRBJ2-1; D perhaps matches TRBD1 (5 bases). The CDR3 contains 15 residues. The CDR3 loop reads CAGSAGNADYNEQFF. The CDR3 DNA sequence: TGTGCCGGCAGTGCAGGGAATGCGGACTACAATGAGCAGTTCTTC.

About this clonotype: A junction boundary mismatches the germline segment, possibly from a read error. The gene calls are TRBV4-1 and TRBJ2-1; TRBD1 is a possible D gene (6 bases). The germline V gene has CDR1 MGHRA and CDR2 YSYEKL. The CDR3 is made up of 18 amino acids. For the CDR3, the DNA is TGCGCCAGCAGCCAAGATCTCCTGCCAGGGGTGGATTACAATAAGCACTTCTTC. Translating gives CASSQDLLPGVDYNKHFF.

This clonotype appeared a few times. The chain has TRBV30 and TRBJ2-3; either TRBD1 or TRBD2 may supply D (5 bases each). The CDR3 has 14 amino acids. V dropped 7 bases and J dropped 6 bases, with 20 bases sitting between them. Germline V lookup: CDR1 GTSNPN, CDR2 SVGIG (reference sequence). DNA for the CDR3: TGTGCCTCAACGGGACCGACCCGCCGTGATACGCAGTATTTT. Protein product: CASTGPTRRDTQYF. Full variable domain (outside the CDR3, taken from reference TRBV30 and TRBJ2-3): SQTIHQWPATLVQPVGSPLSLECTVEGTSNPNLYWYRQAAGRGLQLLFYSVGIGQISSEVPQNLSASRPQDRQFILSSKKLLLSDSGFYLCASTGPTRRDTQYFGPGTRLTVL.

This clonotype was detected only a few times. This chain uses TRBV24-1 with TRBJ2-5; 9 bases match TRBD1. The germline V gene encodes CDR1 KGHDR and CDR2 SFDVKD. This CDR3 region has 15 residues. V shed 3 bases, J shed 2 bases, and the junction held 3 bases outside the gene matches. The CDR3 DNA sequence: TGTGCCACCAGTGATGCCGGGACAGGGCAAGAGACCCAGTACTTC. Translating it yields CATSDAGTGQETQYF.

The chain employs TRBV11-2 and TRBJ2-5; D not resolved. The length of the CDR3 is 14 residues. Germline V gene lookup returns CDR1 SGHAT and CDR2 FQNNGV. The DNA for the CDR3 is TGTGTCATCAGCATTGACCCGTACCGAGAGACCCAGTACTTC. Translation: CVISIDPYRETQYF.

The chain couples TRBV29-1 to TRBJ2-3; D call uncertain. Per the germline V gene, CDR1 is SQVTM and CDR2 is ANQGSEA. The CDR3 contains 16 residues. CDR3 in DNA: TGCAACGGCAGCAGGAGTTTTAAAACTAGCACAGATACGCAGTATTTT. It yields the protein CNGSRSFKTSTDTQYF.